This T cell receptor (beta chain) was found in a study of T cell responses to AZD1222 COVID-19 vaccine. Here immunoSEQ multiplex PCR was the method, and the copy in TCRdb shows in-frame clones only, minus some. This sample has 55,000 to 75,000 clones, with roughly 90% found just once. Study conclusions and caveats: Among AZD1222 vaccinees, only six or seven were seropositive at baseline. Once two AZD1222 doses were given, Spike-specific TCR breadth and depth went up. The sample set comprised mostly white British donors with more females, and clonal diversity was possibly underestimated.

About this clone itself: What it binds is not known.

The sequence was obtained from an adult in good health. The sample consisted of peripheral blood, taken on day 0 of AZD1222 vaccination.

The CDR3 nucleotides read TGTGCCAGCAACCCAGAGGAGGGGTATCTCTACGAGCAGTACTTC. Amino acid sequence: CASNPEEGYLYEQYF. The chain carries TRBV5-4 and TRBJ2-7, with TRBD2 as a possible D gene (6 bases). The V gene lost 6 bases and the J gene lost 3 bases, with 19 bases spanning the gap. CDR3 length: 15 residues. In germline, CDR1 is SGHNT, CDR2 YYREEE (reference sequence).